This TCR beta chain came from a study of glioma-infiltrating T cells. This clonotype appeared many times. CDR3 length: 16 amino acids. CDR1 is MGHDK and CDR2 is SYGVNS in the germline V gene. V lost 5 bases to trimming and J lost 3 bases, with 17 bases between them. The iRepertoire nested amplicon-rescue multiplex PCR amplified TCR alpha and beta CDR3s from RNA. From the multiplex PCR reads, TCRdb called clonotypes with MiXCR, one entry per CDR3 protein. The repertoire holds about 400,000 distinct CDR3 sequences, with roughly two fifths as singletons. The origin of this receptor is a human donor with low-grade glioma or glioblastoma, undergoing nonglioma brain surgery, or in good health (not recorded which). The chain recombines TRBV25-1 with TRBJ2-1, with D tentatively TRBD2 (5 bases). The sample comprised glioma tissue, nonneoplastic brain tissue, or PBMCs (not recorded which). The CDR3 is CASSPYVGSDYNEQFF. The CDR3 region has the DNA TGTGCCAGCAGTCCCTACGTGGGTAGCGACTACAATGAGCAGTTCTTC. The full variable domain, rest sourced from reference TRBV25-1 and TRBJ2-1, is EADIYQTPRYLVIGTGKKITLECSQTMGHDKMYWYQQDPGMELHLIHYSYGVNSTEKGDLSSESTVSRIRTEHFPLTLESARPSHTSQYLCASSPYVGSDYNEQFFGPGTRLTVL.